This TCR beta chain is from a study of T cell clonotyping in hematopoietic cell transplantation. Findings and limits, study-wide: Pathologically expanded recipient clonotypes increased progressively from day 30 to day 180 as diversity fell.

Generated by immunoSEQ multiplex PCR, the TCRdb table keeps only in-frame clones and is missing some. The sample includes 4,000 to 5,000 clones, roughly 94% of them seen just once. On this clone: The antigen is unknown.

The receptor was isolated from a male patient in his 70s who had an allogeneic stem cell transplant from an unrelated donor, so T cells may come from the graft donor. Some clones in this sample may be carry-over from other donors' samples. Sequences were derived from peripheral blood mononuclear cells, sampled 30 days after allogeneic stem cell transplant.

The CDR3 DNA is TGTGCCAGCACCTTAGGGGGGACCCCTAATCAGCCCCAGCATTTT. It yields the protein CASTLGGTPNQPQHF. The chain recombines TRBV28 with TRBJ1-5; D possibly corresponds to TRBD1 (6 bases). The CDR3 is 15 amino acids. Germline V gene data show CDR1 as MDHEN and CDR2 as SYDVKM. Trimming cost V 7 bases and J 4 bases, with 17 bases left between them.